Given below is one TCR beta chain in context. Germline V gene lookup returns CDR1 SGHTA and CDR2 FQGNSA. Trimming at V came to 1 base and at J to 7 bases, leaving 7 bases not matched to a gene. The CDR3 is 16 residues long. The study ran its PCR with 60 Vbeta and 13 Jbeta primers. Using immunoSEQ multiplex PCR, the repertoire was profiled, and TCRdb retains in-frame clones only, with some absent. The repertoire holds 80,000 to 100,000 clones, with around three quarters as singletons. The data stem from a study of cytomegalovirus exposure and HLA in healthy donors. The receptor's source is a man aged 25-45 years in good health and CMV-seronegative. This chain connects TRBV7-2 to TRBJ2-1, with TRBD2 matching 10 bases. The sample comprised PBMCs. The CDR3 sequence is CASSLVGTSVINEQFF. DNA of the CDR3: TGTGCCAGCAGCTTAGTAGGGACTAGCGTAATAAATGAGCAGTTCTTC.